The sequence of this TCR beta chain was determined in a study of blood T cell repertoires in COVID-19. About the research overall: In each case, the material was cDNA or gDNA derived from T cells, B-cell-depleted T cells, or PBMCs.

CDR3 length: 13 residues. V shed 10 bases, J shed 6 bases, and the junction held 8 bases outside the gene matches. From germline, CDR1 is MNHEY and CDR2 SVGAGI. Assay: immunoSEQ multiplex PCR; the TCRdb copy retains only in-frame clones and omits some. Found here are about 480,000 clones, more than 75% of them singletons; the top ten hold approximately 2%. All enrollees were about 18 to 95 years old and from roughly 22 US areas. Assignment of participants to cohorts was predicated upon participant-reported clinical history. What the recovered Cohort 3 donors had was two negative PCRs, clearance, or symptom resolution.

This receptor was taken from a middle-aged woman who had recovered from COVID-19. Input material: PBMCs or T cells enriched from blood (not recorded which). The chain links TRBV6-5 to TRBJ1-1; 10 nucleotides agree with TRBD1. The CDR3, as DNA: TGTGCCATCCGGACAGGGGGGGAGGCTGAAGCTTTCTTT. Its translation: CAIRTGGEAEAFF.